This T cell receptor beta chain emerged from a study of blood T cell repertoires in COVID-19. Study information: There were acute and convalescent COVID-19 samples, and they came from the United States, Italy and Spain. PBMCs, B-cell-depleted T cells, or T cells were the source of the cDNA or gDNA that made up the material.

In the original workflow: Reference gene primer amplification gave estimated nucleated cell counts. Clones were read by immunoSEQ multiplex PCR, and TCRdb kept only the in-frame ones, dropping some. The DNA was the basis for D and trimming; V, J and clone size are from that table. The table lists some 190,000 clones, more than 75% of them singletons. Seattle enrolled patients during active infection and tracked them longitudinally. Germline V gives CDR1 SGHTA, CDR2 FQGNSA. The CDR3 is made up of 14 amino acids. Trimming left V 1 base short and J 4 bases short, with 8 bases between. The specimen sequenced was peripheral blood. The rearrangement joins TRBV7-2 to TRBJ1-5; D is unresolved. The origin of this receptor is a woman aged 60-70 years with COVID-19, enrolled during active disease. The CDR3 coding sequence is TGTGCCAGCAGCTTAGACAGCGGAAATCAGCCCCAGCATTTT. Amino acid sequence: CASSLDSGNQPQHF.